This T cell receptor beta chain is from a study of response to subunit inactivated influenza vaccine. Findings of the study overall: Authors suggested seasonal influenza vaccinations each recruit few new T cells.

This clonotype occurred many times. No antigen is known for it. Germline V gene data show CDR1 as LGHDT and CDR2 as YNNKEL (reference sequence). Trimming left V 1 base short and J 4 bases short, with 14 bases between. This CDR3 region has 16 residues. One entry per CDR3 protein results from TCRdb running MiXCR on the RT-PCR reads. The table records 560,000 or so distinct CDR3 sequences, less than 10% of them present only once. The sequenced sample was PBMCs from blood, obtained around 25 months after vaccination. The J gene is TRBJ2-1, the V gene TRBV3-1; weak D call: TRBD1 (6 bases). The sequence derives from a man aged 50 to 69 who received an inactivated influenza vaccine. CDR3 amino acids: CASSQVWGRRYNEQFF. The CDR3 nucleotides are TGTGCCAGCAGCCAAGTATGGGGGCGCAGGTACAATGAGCAGTTCTTC.